A single sample is the source of the 27 T cell receptor beta chains below, sequenced in a study of T cells in Graves' hyperthyroidism and ophthalmopathy. Amplification of TCR beta CDR3 regions used RNA as the template. The study used the HTBI primer set for a first-round RT-PCR of the TCR CDR3. TCRdb independently ran MiXCR on the multiplex PCR reads; one entry per CDR3 protein. This sample carries about half a million distinct CDR3 sequences, roughly 25% of them seen once, and the ten largest clones take 10% to 12%. Material: blood. All receptors come from a woman aged 25 to 39 with Graves' ophthalmopathy.

This clonotype was seen just once. At one boundary the junction diverges from the germline segment, which might be a read error. The genes are TRBV28 and TRBJ2-4; D uncertain. This CDR3 region has 10 residues. CDR1 is MDHEN and CDR2 is SYDVKM in the germline V gene. The CDR3 DNA reads TGTGCCAGCAGCCGGAACACTCAGTACTTC. Translation gives CASSRNTQYF.

Ten or more counts support this clonotype. The chain combines TRBV10-3 with TRBJ1-2; 11 positions agree with TRBD1. V shed 6 bases, J shed 8 bases, and the junction held 8 bases outside the gene matches. Germline V lookup: CDR1 ENHRY, CDR2 SYGVKD. This CDR3 region has 14 residues. The CDR3 loop is CAISPGQGENGYTF. Written as DNA, the CDR3 is TGTGCCATCAGCCCGGGACAGGGGGAGAACGGCTACACCTTC.

The V gene is TRBV28, the J gene TRBJ1-1; no firm D call. Germline V gives CDR1 MDHEN, CDR2 SYDVKM. This CDR3 is 15 amino acids long. Trimming cost V 2 bases and J 4 bases, with 14 bases left between them. This chain's CDR3 is CASSLVGRAGTEAFF. CDR3 nucleotide sequence: TGTGCCAGCAGTTTAGTTGGACGGGCCGGCACTGAAGCTTTCTTT. The variable domain in full, completed from reference TRBV28 and TRBJ1-1, reads DVKVTQSSRYLVKRTGEKVFLECVQDMDHENMFWYRQDPGLGLRLIYFSYDVKMKEKGDIPEGYSVSREKKERFSLILESASTNQTSMYLCASSLVGRAGTEAFFGQGTRLTVV.

This clonotype was detected a few times. The chain couples TRBV19 to TRBJ1-3; TRBD1 might be the D (5 bases). The germline V and J ends were trimmed by 3 bases and 1 base, with 10 bases remaining between them. The CDR3 has 15 amino acids. Germline loops: CDR1 LNHDA, CDR2 SQIVND (reference sequence). CDR3 bases: TGTGCCAGTAGTATTCGGGACGGATCTGGAAACACCATATATTTT. Translating gives CASSIRDGSGNTIYF. The full variable domain, completed using reference TRBV19 and TRBJ1-3, is DGGITQSPKYLFRKEGQNVTLSCEQNLNHDAMYWYRQDPGQGLRLIYYSQIVNDFQKGDIAEGYSVSREKKESFPLTVTSAQKNPTAFYLCASSIRDGSGNTIYFGEGSWLTVV.

The DNA for the CDR3 is TGTGCCAGCAGTTACTCCGGGGGGGCCACAGATACGCAGTATTTT. Translated, it gives CASSYSGGATDTQYF. The gene calls are TRBV6-2 or TRBV6-3 and TRBJ2-3; 8 bases are a match to TRBD2. CDR1 and CDR2 from the germline V gene are MNHEY and SVGEGT. The junction had 1 base not matched to a gene; V was cut back by 0 bases and J by 2 bases. This CDR3 region has 15 residues.

This clonotype was counted at least ten times. The chain uses TRBV20-1 and TRBJ2-5, with 8 bases matching TRBD2. Germline V gives CDR1 DFQATT, CDR2 SNEGSKA (reference sequence). V gave up 3 bases and J gave up 4 bases; unmatched junction bases: 10. This CDR3 contains 15 residues. The CDR3 DNA follows: TGCAGTGCTAGTTCGGGGGGGGACGGAATAGAGACCCAGTACTTC. This codes for CSASSGGDGIETQYF.

The chain joins TRBV4-1 to TRBJ2-7; tentative D call: TRBD1 (6 bases). V was shortened by 3 bases and J by 4 bases, with 19 bases between the two germline ends. This CDR3 has 16 residues. Germline V lookup: CDR1 MGHRA, CDR2 YSYEKL. The CDR3 here is CASSQTALGAEYEQYF. Here the CDR3 DNA reads TGCGCCAGCAGCCAGACCGCCCTGGGGGCTGAGTACGAGCAGTACTTC.

V is TRBV12-3 or TRBV12-4 and J is TRBJ1-1, with 7 bases lining up with TRBD1. V was pared by 6 bases and J by 0 bases, with 13 bases of the junction left unmatched. This CDR3 region has 17 residues. The CDR3 loop reads CASSFWDSKALNTEAFF. The CDR3 region has the DNA TGTGCCAGCAGCTTCTGGGACAGCAAAGCCCTGAACACTGAAGCTTTCTTT.

This clonotype was detected once. V gene TRBV29-1 combines with J gene TRBJ2-3, with unresolved D. This CDR3 has 13 residues. V was pared by 3 bases and J by 1 base, with 8 bases between. Germline V CDR1 and CDR2: SQVTM, ANQGSEA. CDR3 sequence: CSVDLRGTDTQYF. CDR3 DNA sequence: TGCAGCGTTGACCTTCGGGGCACAGATACGCAGTATTTT.

The chain combines TRBV15 with TRBJ1-2; possibly TRBD1 for D (5 bases). Trimming removed 1 base at V and 6 bases at J, with 12 bases between. Per the germline V gene, CDR1 is LNHNV and CDR2 is YYDKDF (reference sequence). The CDR3 spans 14 residues. CDR3 protein: CATSRGPGSDGYTF. The CDR3 nucleotides read TGTGCCACCAGCAGAGGACCAGGGAGCGATGGCTACACCTTC.

V is TRBV6-1 and J is TRBJ2-5, with 8 bases that match TRBD1. Germline V CDR1 and CDR2: MNHNS, SASEGT. CDR3 length: 16 amino acids. V was clipped by 6 bases and J by 0 bases; unmatched bases: 9. The CDR3 region is CASRPGTGPYQETQYF. CDR3 nucleotide sequence: TGTGCCAGCAGACCCGGGACAGGACCTTACCAAGAGACCCAGTACTTC.

On this clonotype: This may come from a read error, since a much larger clone is one base off. The gene calls are TRBV24-1 and TRBJ2-7; TRBD1 aligns across 8 bases. This CDR3 contains 14 residues. The germline CDR1 and CDR2 sequences are KGHDR and SFDVKD. The DNA of the CDR3 is TGTGCCACCAGTGACCGGACAGGGATCTACGAGAAGTACTTC. The encoded protein is CATSDRTGIYEKYF.

This clonotype was detected only once. V is TRBV24-1 and J is TRBJ2-7; D may be TRBD1 (6 bases). The CDR3 runs 11 residues. V shed 9 bases and J shed 3 bases, with 8 bases lying between them. The germline V gene encodes CDR1 KGHDR and CDR2 SFDVKD. CDR3 bases: TGTGCCACCGGACAGAGCTACGAGCAGTACTTC. It yields the protein CATGQSYEQYF.

V usage is TRBV28 and J usage is TRBJ2-7, with D uncertain. Germline CDR1 and CDR2: MDHEN and SYDVKM. The CDR3 covers 16 residues. Trimming shortened V by 0 bases and J by 0 bases, and 12 bases separated the two germline ends. DNA of the CDR3: TGTGCCAGCAGTTTATGGTGGGCTCCCCGCTCCTACGAGCAGTACTTC. Translating gives CASSLWWAPRSYEQYF. Supplemented by reference TRBV28 and TRBJ2-7, the full variable domain reads DVKVTQSSRYLVKRTGEKVFLECVQDMDHENMFWYRQDPGLGLRLIYFSYDVKMKEKGDIPEGYSVSREKKERFSLILESASTNQTSMYLCASSLWWAPRSYEQYFGPGTRLTVT.

This clonotype was counted a single time. The chain's CDR3 is CASSQEQIFTGETQYF. CDR3 bases: TGTGCCAGCAGCCAAGAACAAATTTTTACGGGAGAGACCCAGTACTTC. The chain joins TRBV4-2 to TRBJ2-5; D not resolved. Between the trimmed V and J ends, which lost 0 bases and 4 bases, there was a span of 15 bases. The CDR3 covers 16 residues. The germline V gene encodes CDR1 LGHNA and CDR2 YNFKEQ.

The sample holds many counts of this clonotype. V gene TRBV29-1 combines with J gene TRBJ1-3, with D possibly TRBD1 on 5 matching bases. Germline CDR1 reads SQVTM; CDR2 reads ANQGSEA. The V gene lost 5 bases and the J gene lost 4 bases, with 12 bases spanning the gap. This CDR3 has 13 amino acids. The CDR3 region is CSVRTPRGNTIYF. CDR3 in DNA: TGCAGCGTTAGGACACCCCGGGGAAACACCATATATTTT.

Turning to this clonotype: Since no conserved phenylalanine or tryptophan closes the CDR3, a read error is the likely cause. The J gene is TRBJ2-7, the V gene TRBV7-3; TRBD2 matches at 9 bases. With 1 base clipped from V and 3 bases from J, the junction kept 7 bases outside the gene matches. The length of the CDR3 is 16 residues. The germline CDR1 and CDR2 sequences are SGHTA and FQGTGA. The CDR3, as DNA: TGTGCCAGCAGCTTAAACCCGACTAGCGGAATCTACGAGCAGTACTCC. This sequence encodes CASSLNPTSGIYEQYS.

V is TRBV6-1 and J is TRBJ2-7; D unresolved. Trimming stripped 8 bases from V and 2 bases from J, with 13 bases between. This CDR3 is built from 13 residues. Germline CDR1 and CDR2: MNHNS and SASEGT. The CDR3 DNA is TGTGCCAGCGGATCCCGGTATACCTACGAGCAGTACTTC. Translation: CASGSRYTYEQYF.

This clonotype occurred many times. The J gene is TRBJ1-2, the V gene TRBV29-1; D possibly corresponds to TRBD1 (6 bases). The CDR3 totals 14 residues. CDR1 SQVTM and CDR2 ANQGSEA come from the germline V gene. Trimming removed 2 bases from V and 7 bases from J, with 17 bases in between. CDR3 nucleotide sequence: TGCAGCGTTGAATGGCAGGGGCAGTCTGGTGGCTACACCTTC. This codes for CSVEWQGQSGGYTF.

In this sample, this clonotype turned up many times. The rearrangement uses TRBV28 and TRBJ1-5; D gene ambiguous. Trimming cost V 5 bases and J 5 bases, with 10 bases left between them. The germline V gene encodes CDR1 MDHEN and CDR2 SYDVKM. The CDR3 has 13 amino acids. In DNA form, the CDR3 reads TGTGCCAGCAGTCTTCTGGGATATCAGCCCCAGCATTTT. This encodes CASSLLGYQPQHF.

This clonotype was counted at least ten times. V and J are TRBV27 and TRBJ1-1; perhaps TRBD1 as D (5 bases). Germline CDR1 reads MNHEY; CDR2 reads SMNVEV (reference sequence). This CDR3 is 15 amino acids long. Trimming took 0 bases from V and 5 from J, leaving 13 bases between them. CDR3 loop: CASSLSPGSRTEAFF. The CDR3 DNA follows: TGTGCCAGCAGTTTATCCCCAGGGTCGAGGACTGAAGCTTTCTTT.

CDR3 residues: CASSPGTGGRWPSNYGYTF. CDR3 DNA: TGTGCCAGCAGCCCAGGGACAGGGGGCCGATGGCCATCTAACTATGGCTACACCTTC. V gene TRBV6-2 or TRBV6-3 combines with J gene TRBJ1-2; 12 bases fit TRBD1. This CDR3 is built from 19 residues. The V segment lost 6 bases and the J segment 0 bases; nucleotides outside the gene matches: 14. Germline-derived CDR1 and CDR2 are MNHEY and SVGEGT.

This rearrangement joins TRBV3-1 to TRBJ2-7; D unclear. V was shortened by 0 bases and J by 3 bases, with 12 bases between the two germline ends. The CDR3 covers 15 residues. Germline CDR1 reads LGHDT; CDR2 reads YNNKEL (reference sequence). The CDR3 region has the DNA TGTGCCAGCAGCCAAGACAGGAGTGGGGTCTACGAGCAGTACTTC. Encoded protein: CASSQDRSGVYEQYF.

V and J are TRBV12-3 or TRBV12-4 and TRBJ1-1; D is ambiguous. Trimming cost V 2 bases and J 4 bases, with 8 bases left between them. The CDR3 runs 13 residues. CDR3 sequence (DNA): TGTGCCAGCAGTTTATATAAGGGCACTGAAGCTTTCTTT. Its protein is CASSLYKGTEAFF.

A remark on this clonotype: A read error may explain this, as a much larger clone is one base away. The chain carries TRBV7-8 and TRBJ2-7; D might be TRBD1 or TRBD2, each matching 5 bases. The CDR3 totals 15 residues. CDR1 is SGHVS and CDR2 is FQNEAQ in the germline V gene. The V end was cut by 5 bases, the J end by 3 bases, with 17 bases between. This CDR3 is CASSQTRVGDYEQYF. The CDR3 DNA follows: TGTGCCAGCAGCCAAACTAGGGTGGGGGACTACGAGCAGTACTTC.

The V call is TRBV14, the J call TRBJ2-4; the D gene is possibly TRBD1 (6 bases). The CDR3 extends over 14 amino acids. Germline loops: CDR1 SGHDN, CDR2 FVKESK. Trimming cost V 4 bases and J 2 bases, with 9 bases left between them. CDR3 in DNA: TGTGCCAGCAGCCTGGGGGCGTCCAAAAACATTCAGTACTTC. Encoded protein: CASSLGASKNIQYF. Combining the CDR3 with reference TRBV14 and TRBJ2-4 gives the whole variable domain EAGVTQFPSHSVIEKGQTVTLRCDPISGHDNLYWYRRVMGKEIKFLLHFVKESKQDESGMPNNRFLAERTGGTYSTLKVQPAELEDSGVYFCASSLGASKNIQYFGAGTRLSVL.

CDR3 residues: CASNGRQGADTQYF. The CDR3 coding sequence is TGTGCCAGCAACGGACGGCAGGGGGCAGATACGCAGTATTTT. V usage is TRBV12-3 or TRBV12-4 and J usage is TRBJ2-3, with 7 nucleotides matching TRBD1. CDR3 length equals 14 residues. Trimming at V came to 7 bases and at J to 4 bases, leaving 8 bases not matched to a gene.